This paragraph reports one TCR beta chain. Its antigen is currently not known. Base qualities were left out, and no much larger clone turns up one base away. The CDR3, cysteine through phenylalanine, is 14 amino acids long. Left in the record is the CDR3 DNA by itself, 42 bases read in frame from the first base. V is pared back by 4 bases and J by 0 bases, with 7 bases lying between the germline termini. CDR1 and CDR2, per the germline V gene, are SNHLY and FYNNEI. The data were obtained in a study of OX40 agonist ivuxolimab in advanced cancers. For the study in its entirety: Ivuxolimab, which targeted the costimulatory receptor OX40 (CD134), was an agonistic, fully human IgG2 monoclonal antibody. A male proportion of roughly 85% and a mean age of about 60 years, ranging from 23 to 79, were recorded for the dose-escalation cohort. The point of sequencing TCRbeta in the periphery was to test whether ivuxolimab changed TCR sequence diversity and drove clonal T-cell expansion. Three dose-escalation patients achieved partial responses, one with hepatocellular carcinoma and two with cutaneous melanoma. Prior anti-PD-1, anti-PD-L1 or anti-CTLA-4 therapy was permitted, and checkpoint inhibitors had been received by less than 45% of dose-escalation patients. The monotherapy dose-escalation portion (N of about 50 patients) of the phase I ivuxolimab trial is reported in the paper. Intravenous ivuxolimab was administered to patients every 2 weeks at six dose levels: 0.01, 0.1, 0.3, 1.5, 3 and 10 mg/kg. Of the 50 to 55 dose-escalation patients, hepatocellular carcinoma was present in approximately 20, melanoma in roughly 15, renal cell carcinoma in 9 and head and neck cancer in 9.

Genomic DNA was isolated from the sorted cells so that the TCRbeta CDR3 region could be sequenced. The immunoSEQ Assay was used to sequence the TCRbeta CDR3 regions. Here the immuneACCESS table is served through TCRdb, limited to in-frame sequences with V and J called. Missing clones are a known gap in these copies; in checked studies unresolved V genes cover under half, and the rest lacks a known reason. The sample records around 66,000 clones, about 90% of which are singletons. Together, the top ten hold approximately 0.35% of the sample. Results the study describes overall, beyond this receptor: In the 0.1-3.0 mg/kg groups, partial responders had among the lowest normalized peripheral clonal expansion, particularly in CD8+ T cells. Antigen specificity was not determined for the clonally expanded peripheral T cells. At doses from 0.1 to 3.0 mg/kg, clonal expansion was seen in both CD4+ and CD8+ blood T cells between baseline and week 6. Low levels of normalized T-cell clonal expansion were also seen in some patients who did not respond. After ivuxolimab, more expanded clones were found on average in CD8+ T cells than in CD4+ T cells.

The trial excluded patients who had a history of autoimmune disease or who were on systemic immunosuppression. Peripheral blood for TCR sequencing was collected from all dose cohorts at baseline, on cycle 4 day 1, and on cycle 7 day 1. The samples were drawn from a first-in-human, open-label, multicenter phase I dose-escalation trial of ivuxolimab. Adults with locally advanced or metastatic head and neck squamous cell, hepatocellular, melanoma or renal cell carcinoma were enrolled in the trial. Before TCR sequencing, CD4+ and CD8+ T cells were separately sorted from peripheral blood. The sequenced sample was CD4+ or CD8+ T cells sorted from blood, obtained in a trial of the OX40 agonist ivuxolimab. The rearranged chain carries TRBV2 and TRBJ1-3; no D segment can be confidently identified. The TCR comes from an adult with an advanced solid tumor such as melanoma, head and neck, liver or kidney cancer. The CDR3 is CASSVGSSGNTIYF. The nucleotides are TGTGCCAGCAGTGTGGGATCCTCTGGAAACACCATATATTTT.